These 30 T cell receptor beta chains were all obtained from the same sample, sequenced in a study of shared clonotypes between healthy human individuals (dated by TCRdb to 2020 to 2022). Library preparation was by the immunoSEQ multiplex PCR assay. As stored in TCRdb, this immuneACCESS dataset retains in-frame rearrangements with V and J assigned. A fraction of the clones does not appear; measured against another copy, unresolved V genes explain less than half of the discrepancy, and the remainder lacks a known reason. A total of fewer than 650,000 clones appear in this sample, about 79% of them only once. Over 10% of the sample comes from the top ten. The sequencing input was PBMCs. These receptors came from a middle-aged woman in good health. Some clones in this sample may be carry-over from other donors' samples.

The gene calls are TRBV9 and TRBJ2-7, with D possibly being TRBD1 or TRBD2 (7 bases each). The V end lost 5 bases, the J end lost 1 base, and 10 bases lay between the germline ends. The CDR3 totals 13 residues. CDR1 and CDR2 (germline): SGDLS, YYNGEE. The CDR3 sequence is CASSQGGSYEQYF. In DNA form, the CDR3 reads TGTGCCAGCAGTCAGGGGGGGTCCTACGAGCAGTACTTC. Full variable domain (missing parts from reference TRBV9 and TRBJ2-7): DSGVTQTPKHLITATGQRVTLRCSPRSGDLSVYWYQQSLDQGLQFLIQYYNGEERAKGNILERFSAQQFPDLHSELNLSSLELGDSALYFCASSQGGSYEQYFGPGTRLTVT.

The rearrangement uses TRBV15 and TRBJ2-1, with 9 bases aligning to TRBD2. CDR1 is LNHNV, CDR2 YYDKDF, per germline (reference sequence). The CDR3 loop spans 15 amino acids. The ends lost 0 bases at V and 7 bases at J; junction bases unmatched: 4. CDR3 protein: CATSRDMTSGNEQFF. The CDR3 DNA follows: TGTGCCACCAGCAGAGATATGACTAGCGGAAATGAGCAGTTCTTC.

The rearrangement joins TRBV7-9 to TRBJ2-5, with 8 bases aligning to TRBD1. The CDR3 totals 13 residues. Trimming cost V 5 bases and J 11 bases; bases outside gene matches: 10. Germline loops: CDR1 SEHNR, CDR2 FQNEAQ (reference sequence). The CDR3 DNA is TGTGCCAGCAGCCCTACCGACAGGGGCAAGCAGTACTTC. Its protein product is CASSPTDRGKQYF.

J is TRBJ1-4 and V is TRBV5-1, with 7 bases fitting TRBD1. The CDR3 runs to 17 residues. Germline-derived CDR1 and CDR2 are SGHRS and YFSETQ. The V gene end was trimmed by 0 bases and the J gene end by 4 bases; junction bases not matched to a gene: 9. In DNA, the CDR3 is TGCGCCAGCAGCTTGGGAGGTAGCCAGGGGGTTAATGAAAAACTGTTTTTT. Protein: CASSLGGSQGVNEKLFF.

The rearrangement joins TRBV28 to TRBJ2-3; D possibly corresponds to TRBD1 (6 bases). Germline values: CDR1 MDHEN, CDR2 SYDVKM. The CDR3 loop spans 14 amino acids. The ends were cut back, 5 bases at V and 2 bases at J, with 11 bases in the middle. The CDR3, as DNA: TGTGCCAGCAGTATGCCAGGGGACACAGATACGCAGTATTTT. Its translation: CASSMPGDTDTQYF.

The CDR3 nucleotides are TGTGCCAGCAGCTTAATTTGGGCGGGAGTAAAGGGGGAGACCCAGTACTTC. Translation: CASSLIWAGVKGETQYF. The J gene is TRBJ2-5, the V gene TRBV11-2, with TRBD2 matching 7 bases. The CDR3 is 17 residues long. V lost 2 bases, J lost 5 bases, and 14 bases stayed unmatched. Germline-derived CDR1 and CDR2 are SGHAT and FQNNGV.

The genes are TRBV25-1 and TRBJ2-1; possible D gene TRBD2, 6 bases. The germline V gene has CDR1 MGHDK and CDR2 SYGVNS. The CDR3 loop spans 16 amino acids. Trimming removed 5 bases from V and 0 bases from J, with 14 bases in between. The CDR3 DNA follows: TGTGCCAGCAGTCCACTAGCTGGGGGCTCCTACAATGAGCAGTTCTTC. It is translated as CASSPLAGGSYNEQFF.

This rearrangement joins TRBV2 to TRBJ2-7, with a possible D match to TRBD2 (6 bases). This CDR3 contains 15 residues. Looked up from germline, CDR1 is SNHLY and CDR2 is FYNNEI. Trimming shortened V by 0 bases and J by 2 bases, and 11 bases separated the two germline ends. Here the CDR3 reads CASSEAYGSAYEQYF. CDR3 nucleotides: TGTGCCAGCAGTGAAGCATACGGGAGCGCCTACGAGCAGTACTTC. Drawing the rest from reference TRBV2 and TRBJ2-7, the complete variable domain is EPEVTQTPSHQVTQMGQEVILRCVPISNHLYFYWYRQILGQKVEFLVSFYNNEISEKSEIFDDQFSVERPDGSNFTLKIRSTKLEDSAMYFCASSEAYGSAYEQYFGPGTRLTVT.

This chain joins TRBV5-8 and TRBJ1-5; weak D call: TRBD1 (5 bases). V was pared by 4 bases and J by 3 bases, with 11 bases between. Germline loops: CDR1 SGHTS, CDR2 YDEGEE. CDR3 length: 14 residues. The DNA of the CDR3 is TGTGCCAGCAGCCAGGGACGCGACAATCAGCCCCAGCATTTT. Translation gives CASSQGRDNQPQHF.

The chain uses TRBV5-4 and TRBJ2-1; a possible D gene is TRBD2 (6 bases). The V gene lost 3 bases and the J gene lost 0 bases, with 10 bases spanning the gap. There are 15 residues in the CDR3. The germline CDR1 and CDR2 sequences are SGHNT and YYREEE (reference sequence). CDR3 sequence reads: CASSSGLPSYNEQFF. The CDR3 nucleotides read TGTGCCAGCAGCTCGGGACTTCCCTCCTACAATGAGCAGTTCTTC.

The CDR3: CASSLWDTPYEQYF. CDR3 bases: TGTGCCAGCAGCTTGTGGGACACACCATACGAGCAGTACTTC. The chain employs TRBV5-6 and TRBJ2-7; tentative D call: TRBD1 (6 bases). From germline, CDR1 is SGHDT and CDR2 YYEEEE. The V gene lost 1 base and the J gene lost 4 bases, with 12 bases spanning the gap. The CDR3 has 14 residues.

The chain recombines TRBV6-5 with TRBJ1-2; TRBD1 is a possible D gene (6 bases). This CDR3 comprises 12 residues. Germline V gene lookup returns CDR1 MNHEY and CDR2 SVGAGI. Trimming took 6 bases from V and 6 from J, leaving 11 bases between them. In nucleotides, the CDR3 is TGTGCCAGCAGCGGGGGACATGATGGCTACACCTTC. It specifies CASSGGHDGYTF.

This chain uses TRBV27 with TRBJ2-2, with TRBD2 matching 13 bases. The CDR3 extends over 15 amino acids. V shed 6 bases and J 5 bases; nucleotides not matched to a gene: 3. Per germline, CDR1 MNHEY and CDR2 SMNVEV (reference sequence). The CDR3 bases are TGTGCCAGCAGATGGACTAGCGGGAGTACCGGGGAGCTGTTTTTT. This codes for CASRWTSGSTGELFF.

The gene calls are TRBV4-1 and TRBJ1-1; 8 bases map to TRBD1. The V gene end was trimmed by 1 base and the J gene end by 5 bases; junction bases not matched to a gene: 6. The germline gives CDR1 MGHRA, CDR2 YSYEKL. The CDR3 spans 15 residues. Written as DNA, the CDR3 is TGCGCCAGCAGCCAAGGCCTCAGGGGGCGGACTGAAGCTTTCTTT. Its protein product is CASSQGLRGRTEAFF.

The V and J genes are TRBV5-1 and TRBJ2-7; the D gene is possibly TRBD2 (6 bases). Trimming shortened V by 4 bases and J by 4 bases, and 18 bases separated the two germline ends. The CDR3 has 15 amino acids. Germline V gives CDR1 SGHRS, CDR2 YFSETQ. The CDR3 DNA is TGCGCCAGCAGCCTGTCGACTAGAGGCTTATACGAGCAGTACTTC. Amino acids: CASSLSTRGLYEQYF. Supplemented by reference TRBV5-1 and TRBJ2-7, the full variable domain reads KAGVTQTPRYLIKTRGQQVTLSCSPISGHRSVSWYQQTPGQGLQFLFEYFSETQRNKGNFPGRFSGRQFSNSRSEMNVSTLELGDSALYLCASSLSTRGLYEQYFGPGTRLTVT.

The chain is built from TRBV18 and TRBJ2-7; 8 bases align to TRBD2. This CDR3 is built from 14 residues. V shed 1 base, J shed 9 bases, and the junction held 8 bases outside the gene matches. CDR1 is KGHSH and CDR2 is LQKENI in the germline V gene. CDR3 nucleotide sequence: TGTGCCAGCTCACCACTAAGCGGGAGTTCAGGGCAGTACTTC. Translation gives CASSPLSGSSGQYF.

This clone showed up just once. CDR3 coding DNA: TGTGCCAGCAGCTTGCGGGACAGGGATTCACCCCTCCACTTT. Protein product: CASSLRDRDSPLHF. V usage is TRBV5-6 and J usage is TRBJ1-6, with TRBD1 matching over 9 bases. This CDR3 contains 14 residues. V lost 1 base, J lost 8 bases, and 1 base stayed unmatched. Germline V gene sequence: CDR1 SGHDT, CDR2 YYEEEE.

This chain uses TRBV7-2 with TRBJ1-5; TRBD1 matches at 7 bases. The CDR3 runs to 15 residues. Per the germline V gene, CDR1 is SGHTA and CDR2 is FQGNSA. Trimming took 0 bases from V and 7 from J; bases not matched to a gene: 6. CDR3 coding DNA: TGTGCCAGCAGCTTAGCAGGGGGCGCTAGACAGCCCCAGCATTTT. It translates to CASSLAGGARQPQHF.

This clone was detected only a few times. The chain is built from TRBV5-1 and TRBJ2-3; 10 bases fit TRBD2. The length of the CDR3 is 16 residues. Germline loops: CDR1 SGHRS, CDR2 YFSETQ. V trimming: 4 bases; J trimming: 7 bases; junction bases outside the gene matches: 12. The CDR3 bases are TGCGCCAGCAGCCTGGACCGGGCTAGCGGGAGTTATACGCAGTATTTT. Translation gives CASSLDRASGSYTQYF. Variable domain in full (rest from reference TRBV5-1 and TRBJ2-3): KAGVTQTPRYLIKTRGQQVTLSCSPISGHRSVSWYQQTPGQGLQFLFEYFSETQRNKGNFPGRFSGRQFSNSRSEMNVSTLELGDSALYLCASSLDRASGSYTQYFGPGTRLTVL.

The rearrangement links TRBV5-4 to TRBJ1-1, with 10 nucleotides matching TRBD1. CDR1 SGHNT and CDR2 YYREEE come from the germline V gene (reference sequence). The CDR3 contains 13 residues. V shed 4 bases and J 6 bases; nucleotides not matched to a gene: 3. Here the CDR3 DNA reads TGTGCCAGCAGCGTAGGACAGGGGGCTGAAGCTTTCTTT. Protein sequence: CASSVGQGAEAFF.

The rearrangement links TRBV6-5 to TRBJ2-7, with 8 bases lining up with TRBD1. CDR1 and CDR2 from the germline V gene are MNHEY and SVGAGI. The CDR3 extends over 14 amino acids. The junction had 4 bases not matched to a gene; V was cut back by 5 bases and J by 1 base. In nucleotides, the CDR3 is TGTGCCAGCAGTGCCGGACAGGGTTCCTACGAGCAGTACTTC. Encoded protein: CASSAGQGSYEQYF.

The V and J genes are TRBV5-1 and TRBJ2-7; D is perhaps TRBD1 (6 bases). The ends were cut back, 2 bases at V and 7 bases at J, with 16 bases in the middle. Germline V gene lookup returns CDR1 SGHRS and CDR2 YFSETQ. The CDR3 runs 14 residues. The CDR3 sequence: CASSFSRGREEQYF. DNA of the CDR3: TGCGCCAGCAGCTTCAGCAGGGGAAGGGAGGAGCAGTACTTC.

The J gene is TRBJ2-6, the V gene TRBV19; possible D gene TRBD2, 5 bases. The germline CDR1 and CDR2 sequences are LNHDA and SQIVND (reference sequence). CDR3 size: 15 residues. The V and J ends lost 5 bases and 4 bases respectively, with 12 bases between them. The CDR3 loop reads CASSSTIVGANVLTF. The CDR3 nucleotides are TGTGCCAGTAGTTCGACTATTGTGGGGGCCAACGTCCTGACTTTC. Combining the CDR3 with reference TRBV19 and TRBJ2-6 gives the whole variable domain DGGITQSPKYLFRKEGQNVTLSCEQNLNHDAMYWYRQDPGQGLRLIYYSQIVNDFQKGDIAEGYSVSREKKESFPLTVTSAQKNPTAFYLCASSSTIVGANVLTFGAGSRLTVL.

The chain links TRBV30 to TRBJ1-2; no clear D gene. Trimming removed 5 bases from V and 11 bases from J, with 12 bases in between. Germline lookup yields CDR1 GTSNPN and CDR2 SVGIG (reference sequence). The CDR3 covers 10 residues. This chain's CDR3 is CAWGPPGYTF. The CDR3 region has the DNA TGTGCCTGGGGCCCTCCGGGGTACACCTTC.

The J gene is TRBJ2-1, the V gene TRBV19; D not resolved. CDR1 and CDR2 (germline): LNHDA, SQIVND (reference sequence). This CDR3 is 15 amino acids long. V lost 2 bases and J 0 bases, leaving 8 bases between the germline ends. CDR3 protein: CASSIQASSYNEQFF. CDR3 nucleotides: TGTGCCAGTAGTATACAAGCGAGCTCCTACAATGAGCAGTTCTTC.

The gene calls are TRBV11-3 and TRBJ2-3; 8 nucleotides align to TRBD1. The V and J ends lost 3 bases and 0 bases, in that order; junction bases with no gene match: 2. The CDR3 has 15 residues. Germline V gene data show CDR1 as SGHNT and CDR2 as YENEEA. The CDR3 DNA follows: TGTGCCAGCAGCTTCGGACAGGGTAGCACAGATACGCAGTATTTT. It yields the protein CASSFGQGSTDTQYF.

The rearrangement uses TRBV5-1 and TRBJ1-1; D gene uncertain. Per germline, CDR1 SGHRS and CDR2 YFSETQ. The CDR3 sequence is 15 residues long. Trimming took off 4 bases at V and 1 base at J, with 14 bases between the two ends. In DNA, the CDR3 is TGCGCCAGCAGCGTGGGCCATGCGGAGAACACTGAAGCTTTCTTT. Translated: CASSVGHAENTEAFF.

This clone was counted at least ten times. This rearrangement joins TRBV19 to TRBJ2-7; D might be TRBD2 (6 bases). Trimming removed 2 bases at V and 6 bases at J, with 11 bases between. The CDR3 consists of 13 residues. Germline CDR1 and CDR2: LNHDA and SQIVND (reference sequence). The CDR3: CASSITPGGEQYF. CDR3 bases: TGTGCCAGTAGTATAACGCCCGGGGGCGAGCAGTACTTC.

This rearrangement joins TRBV7-3 to TRBJ2-7; 9 bases agree with TRBD2. The CDR3 is 14 residues long. Germline CDR1 reads SGHTA; CDR2 reads FQGTGA. V gave up 5 bases and J gave up 6 bases; unmatched junction bases: 8. CDR3 coding DNA: TGTGCCAGCAGCCCGGTAGCGGGAGTGGGCGAGCAGTACTTC. Translated, it gives CASSPVAGVGEQYF.

This chain joins TRBV19 and TRBJ2-1; TRBD1 matches 8 bases. The CDR3 extends over 11 amino acids. With V trimmed by 8 bases and J by 14 bases, 8 bases remained unmatched. CDR1 is LNHDA and CDR2 is SQIVND in the germline V gene (reference sequence). Here the CDR3 DNA reads TGTGCCAGTGACAGGGGCTATAAGAAGTTCTTC. This codes for CASDRGYKKFF.